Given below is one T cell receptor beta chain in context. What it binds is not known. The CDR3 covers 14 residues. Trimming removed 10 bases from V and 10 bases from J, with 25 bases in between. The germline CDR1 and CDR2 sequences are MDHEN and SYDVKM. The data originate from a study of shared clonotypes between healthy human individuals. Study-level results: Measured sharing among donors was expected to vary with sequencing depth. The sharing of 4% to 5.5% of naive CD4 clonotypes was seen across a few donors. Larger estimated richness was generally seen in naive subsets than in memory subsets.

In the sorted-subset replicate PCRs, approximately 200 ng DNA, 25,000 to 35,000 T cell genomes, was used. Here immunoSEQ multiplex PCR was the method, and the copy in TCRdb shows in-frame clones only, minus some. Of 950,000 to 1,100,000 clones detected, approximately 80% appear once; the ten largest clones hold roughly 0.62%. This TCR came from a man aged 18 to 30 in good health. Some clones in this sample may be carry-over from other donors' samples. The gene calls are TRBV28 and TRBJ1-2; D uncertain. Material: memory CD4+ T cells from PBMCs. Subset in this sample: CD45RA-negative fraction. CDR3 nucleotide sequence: TGTGCCACCAAACCAGTGAGGTTGGAAGTCGCCTACACCTTC. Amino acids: CATKPVRLEVAYTF.